The 30 T cell receptor beta chains in this list originate from one sample, sequenced in a study of T-cell reconstitution after alpha-beta-depleted transplantation in children (dated by TCRdb to 2016 to 2017). Receptors were amplified or captured by PCR. Data came from an Illumina HiSeq 2500. TCR libraries were prepared with molecular barcoding, using unique molecular identifiers to normalize TCRbeta repertoire quantification. Using fastp at Q25 and MiXCR, TCRdb reprocessed the public reads and kept productive beta chains. Every distinct CDR3 protein forms one entry, paired with its most common genes and DNA. This sample is represented by about 980,000 distinct CDR3 sequences; about 29% of them were singletons. Jointly, the top ten make up around 30% of the sample. This sample's treatment or condition label indicates: allogeneic hematopoietic cell transplantation with graft depleted of TCRalphabeta T cells and CD19 B cells.

The source was PBMCs, mostly from graft donor cells, collected 360 days after TCRalphabeta/CD19-depleted stem cell transplant. The receptors derive from a boy less than two years old who had a stem cell transplant for SCID, so the T cells may come from the graft donor.

The V and J genes are TRBV10-3 and TRBJ1-5; D is unclear. Trimming took 3 bases from V and 7 from J, leaving 16 bases between them. The CDR3 is 15 residues long. Germline V gives CDR1 ENHRY, CDR2 SYGVKD. The CDR3 bases are TGTGCCATCAGTGAATTCGGTCTAGTGAACCAGCCCCAGCATTTT. It encodes CAISEFGLVNQPQHF.

This clonotype occurred a few times. The CDR3 coding sequence is TGTGCCAGCAGTGAATGGCCGGAGGGAGTTGTGGCCTCGAACGAGCAGTACTTC. Translation gives CASSEWPEGVVASNEQYF. This chain uses TRBV25-1 with TRBJ2-7, with D perhaps matching TRBD2 (6 bases). CDR1 is MGHDK and CDR2 is SYGVNS in the germline V gene. The CDR3 spans 18 residues. V was trimmed by 1 base and J by 5 bases, leaving 24 bases between them.

This rearrangement joins TRBV12-3 or TRBV12-4 to TRBJ2-1; 9 bases fit TRBD2. The CDR3 totals 15 residues. V shed 1 base and J 7 bases; nucleotides not matched to a gene: 5. The CDR3 sequence is CASSLDSGRPNEQFF. The CDR3 bases are TGTGCCAGCAGTTTAGACAGCGGGAGGCCTAATGAGCAGTTCTTC.

This clonotype was recorded a few times. The CDR3 nucleotides read TGTGCCAGCAGTTTACCTAGCGGGGGAAGGAATGAGCAGTTCTTC. Protein sequence: CASSLPSGGRNEQFF. The chain links TRBV27 to TRBJ2-1; 10 bases match TRBD2. In germline, CDR1 is MNHEY, CDR2 SMNVEV (reference sequence). CDR3 size: 15 residues. With 2 bases clipped from V and 7 bases from J, the junction kept 5 bases outside the gene matches.

The chain couples TRBV6-5 to TRBJ1-2; weak D call: TRBD1 (5 bases). Germline CDR1 and CDR2: MNHEY and SVGAGI. This CDR3 region has 14 residues. Trimming removed 0 bases from V and 4 bases from J, with 9 bases in between. CDR3 protein: CASSYSRQPYGYTF. The CDR3 DNA sequence: TGTGCCAGCAGTTACTCCCGACAGCCCTATGGCTACACCTTC.

This chain links TRBV20-1 with TRBJ2-7; D is unclear. The CDR3 is made up of 13 amino acids. V was trimmed by 1 base and J by 3 bases, leaving 10 bases between them. Germline V gene lookup returns CDR1 DFQATT and CDR2 SNEGSKA (reference sequence). The CDR3 protein is CSARAPGDYEQYF. CDR3 nucleotide sequence: TGCAGTGCTAGAGCCCCAGGAGACTACGAGCAGTACTTC.

This clonotype was seen more than once but under ten times. The chain is built from TRBV6-2 or TRBV6-3 and TRBJ2-7; the D gene is possibly TRBD1 (6 bases). Trimming pared 4 bases from V and 3 bases from J, leaving 19 bases between. The V gene's germline CDR1 is MNHEY and CDR2 SVGEGT. CDR3 length: 16 amino acids. The CDR3 loop is CASSSIPGHGVYEQYF. CDR3 nucleotides: TGTGCCAGCAGTTCCATACCGGGACACGGAGTCTACGAGCAGTACTTC.

The CDR3 DNA sequence: TGTGCCAGCAGTTTTTGGAAGTTCAATGAGCAGTTCTTC. This sequence encodes CASSFWKFNEQFF. This rearrangement joins TRBV28 to TRBJ2-1; no definite D call. The germline CDR1 and CDR2 sequences are MDHEN and SYDVKM. Deletions cut 3 bases from V and 6 bases from J, with 9 bases between. CDR3 length: 13 residues.

The V call is TRBV12-3 or TRBV12-4, the J call TRBJ2-7; D not resolved. Trimming stripped 3 bases from V and 0 bases from J, with 12 bases between. CDR3 length: 15 amino acids. CDR3 in amino acids: CASSFEVHSSYEQYF. The CDR3 nucleotides are TGTGCCAGCAGTTTTGAGGTCCACAGCTCCTACGAGCAGTACTTC.

The genes are TRBV9 and TRBJ2-3; 9 positions match TRBD1. Unmatched junction bases numbered 5, after V lost 0 bases and J lost 6 bases. Germline values: CDR1 SGDLS, CDR2 YYNGEE. The CDR3 has 15 amino acids. The CDR3 sequence: CASSVVFGTGDTQYF. CDR3 bases: TGTGCCAGCAGCGTAGTGTTCGGGACAGGGGATACGCAGTATTTT.

CDR3 sequence: CASSNNRVQQETQYF. CDR3 sequence (DNA): TGTGCCAGCAGCAACAACAGGGTACAACAAGAGACCCAGTACTTC. V is TRBV3-1 and J is TRBJ2-5; TRBD1 is a possible D gene (6 bases). Between the trimmed V and J ends, which lost 5 bases and 2 bases, there was a span of 15 bases. CDR3 length: 15 amino acids. From germline, CDR1 is LGHDT and CDR2 YNNKEL (reference sequence).

This clonotype was counted a few times. The chain has TRBV27 and TRBJ2-2, with D perhaps matching TRBD2 (6 bases). Germline CDR1 is MNHEY and CDR2 is SMNVEV (reference sequence). Trimming pared 5 bases from V and 8 bases from J, leaving 15 bases between. The CDR3 is 14 residues long. CDR3 amino acids: CASSPTRLVGELFF. CDR3 DNA: TGTGCCAGCAGTCCCACAAGACTAGTTGGGGAGCTGTTTTTT.

The chain joins TRBV5-1 to TRBJ2-3, with TRBD2 identical over 7 bases. CDR3 length: 14 residues. The germline gives CDR1 SGHRS, CDR2 YFSETQ. Trimming took 4 bases from V and 6 from J; bases not matched to a gene: 8. The CDR3 region is CASSPGLEADTQYF. The DNA for the CDR3 is TGCGCCAGCAGCCCCGGACTAGAGGCGGATACGCAGTATTTT.

This clonotype has only a few counts. V and J are TRBV2 and TRBJ1-1; D uncertain. Germline lookup yields CDR1 SNHLY and CDR2 FYNNEI. CDR3 size: 13 residues. Trimming stripped 11 bases from V and 2 bases from J, with 15 bases between. CDR3 coding DNA: TGTGCCGGCCGTTACCGGGGAAACACTGAAGCTTTCTTT. Encoded protein: CAGRYRGNTEAFF.

V is TRBV12-3 or TRBV12-4 and J is TRBJ1-2; D might be TRBD1 (5 bases). V was shortened by 6 bases and J by 6 bases, with 17 bases between the two germline ends. The CDR3 totals 14 residues. CDR3 in DNA: TGTGCCAGCAGCCAACAGGCTACTCGGGATGGCTACACCTTC. Translating gives CASSQQATRDGYTF.

The chain couples TRBV12-3 or TRBV12-4 to TRBJ2-5; 7 bases are a match to TRBD1. The CDR3 is 14 residues long. V lost 5 bases to trimming and J lost 9 bases; unmatched junction nucleotides: 12. The DNA of the CDR3 is TGTGCCAGCAGTCGCCGACAGGGTCGCGAGCCCCAGTACTTC. Translation gives CASSRRQGREPQYF.

V gene TRBV21-1 combines with J gene TRBJ2-3. TRBV21-1 is a documented pseudogene. The CDR3 totals 15 residues. The CDR3 bases are TGTGCCAGCTACGCACGGCAAGGTAGCCTAGATACGCAGTATTTT. As protein: CASYARQGSLDTQYF.

This clonotype was seen a few times. The chain uses TRBV15 and TRBJ2-7; 8 bases are shared with TRBD1. Germline CDR1 LNHNV, CDR2 YYDKDF (reference sequence). V trimming: 8 bases; J trimming: 2 bases; junction bases outside the gene matches: 5. CDR3 size: 13 residues. CDR3 nucleotides: TGTGCCACCGGGTCAGGGGGCACCTACGAGCAGTACTTC. This translates into CATGSGGTYEQYF.

This clonotype has more than one count but fewer than ten. This chain connects TRBV20-1 to TRBJ2-2; unclear D gene. The V gene lost 0 bases and the J gene lost 8 bases, with 4 bases spanning the gap. Germline loops: CDR1 DFQATT, CDR2 SNEGSKA (reference sequence). The CDR3 length is 11 residues. In DNA form, the CDR3 reads TGCAGTGCTAGAGAGGGAGGGGAGCTGTTTTTT. The encoded protein is CSAREGGELFF.

The J gene is TRBJ2-1, the V gene TRBV5-1; 8 positions match TRBD2. Trimming cost V 4 bases and J 10 bases; bases outside gene matches: 16. Looked up from germline, CDR1 is SGHRS and CDR2 is YFSETQ. The CDR3 spans 16 residues. The CDR3 region is CASSTSGGPEFGEQFF. The CDR3 nucleotides are TGCGCCAGCAGCACCAGCGGGGGCCCAGAATTCGGGGAGCAGTTCTTC. The full variable domain, completed using reference TRBV5-1 and TRBJ2-1, is KAGVTQTPRYLIKTRGQQVTLSCSPISGHRSVSWYQQTPGQGLQFLFEYFSETQRNKGNFPGRFSGRQFSNSRSEMNVSTLELGDSALYLCASSTSGGPEFGEQFFGPGTRLTVL.

The chain uses TRBV28 and TRBJ2-5; D may correspond to TRBD1 or TRBD2 (5 bases each). Trimming took off 5 bases at V and 5 bases at J, with 18 bases between the two ends. Germline CDR1 is MDHEN and CDR2 is SYDVKM. The length of the CDR3 is 15 residues. Written as DNA, the CDR3 is TGTGCCAGCAGTCCCCCCCAGTGGGGCGGGGAGACCCAGTACTTC. Its translation: CASSPPQWGGETQYF.

The CDR3 loop reads CAIRDRDRDDTDTQYF. The CDR3 DNA reads as TGTGCCATCAGGGACCGGGACAGGGATGACACAGATACGCAGTATTTT. The chain carries TRBV10-3 and TRBJ2-3, with 9 bases identical to TRBD1. The CDR3 sequence is 16 residues long. The junction had 9 bases not matched to a gene; V was cut back by 6 bases and J by 2 bases. Germline V gene data show CDR1 as ENHRY and CDR2 as SYGVKD.

This clonotype has a handful of counts. The chain is built from TRBV24-1 and TRBJ2-2, with D unclear. The length of the CDR3 is 13 residues. V lost 6 bases and J lost 4, with 8 bases in between. Germline loops: CDR1 KGHDR, CDR2 SFDVKD. DNA for the CDR3: TGTGCCACCAGTTTGCGTTCCACCGGGGAGCTGTTTTTT. Translated, it gives CATSLRSTGELFF.

CDR3 residues: CASSLGDPGNQPQHF. In DNA, the CDR3 is TGTGCCAGCAGCTTAGGGGATCCGGGCAATCAGCCCCAGCATTTT. The chain recombines TRBV7-9 with TRBJ1-5; D uncertain. CDR3 size: 15 residues. Germline CDR1 is SEHNR and CDR2 is FQNEAQ (reference sequence). V gave up 1 base and J gave up 2 bases, with 9 bases separating them. The variable domain in full, completed from reference TRBV7-9 and TRBJ1-5, reads DTGVSQNPRHKITKRGQNVTFRCDPISEHNRLYWYRQTLGQGPEFLTYFQNEAQLEKSRLLSDRFSAERPKGSFSTLEIQRTEQGDSAMYLCASSLGDPGNQPQHFGDGTRLSIL.

The rearrangement joins TRBV20-1 to TRBJ1-3; 7 nucleotides match TRBD1. Germline V CDR1 and CDR2: DFQATT, SNEGSKA (reference sequence). There are 14 residues in the CDR3. The J segment lost 0 bases and the V segment lost 6 bases, leaving 5 bases of the junction unmatched. In DNA form, the CDR3 reads TGCAGTGCGGGGGACAGAAGCTCTGGAAACACCATATATTTT. Protein sequence: CSAGDRSSGNTIYF.

This rearrangement joins TRBV4-3 to TRBJ2-7; 7 positions agree with TRBD2. The CDR3 runs to 14 residues. Unmatched junction bases numbered 9, after V lost 5 bases and J lost 5 bases. The germline V gene encodes CDR1 LGHNA and CDR2 YSLEER. CDR3 protein: CASSRTSSLDEQYF. Here the CDR3 DNA reads TGCGCCAGCAGCAGGACTAGTTCTCTGGACGAGCAGTACTTC.

The CDR3 loop reads CASSPRKVNADTQYF. The CDR3 bases are TGTGCCAGCTCACCCCGCAAGGTGAATGCAGATACGCAGTATTTT. The chain combines TRBV18 with TRBJ2-3; D is uncertain. The CDR3 consists of 15 residues. The germline V gene has CDR1 KGHSH and CDR2 LQKENI. V was shortened by 3 bases and J by 4 bases, with 14 bases between the two germline ends.

The rearrangement uses TRBV7-8 and TRBJ2-3; D gene uncertain. This CDR3 is built from 14 residues. V lost 5 bases and J lost 4, with 13 bases in between. Germline values: CDR1 SGHVS, CDR2 FQNEAQ. CDR3 coding DNA: TGTGCCAGCAGCCCCAAAAGAACCGCAGATACGCAGTATTTT. Translation gives CASSPKRTADTQYF.

The V gene is TRBV5-4, the J gene TRBJ2-7; D perhaps matches TRBD2 (5 bases). Trimming cost V 0 bases and J 4 bases, with 11 bases left between them. This CDR3 comprises 14 residues. CDR1 and CDR2 (germline): SGHNT, YYREEE (reference sequence). The CDR3 nucleotides read TGTGCCAGCAGCTTGGGAGGGAAATGGTACGAGCAGTACTTC. This codes for CASSLGGKWYEQYF.

This chain uses TRBV5-1 with TRBJ2-2, with 7 bases lining up with TRBD2. Losses at the gene ends were 7 bases for V and 1 base for J; bases not matched to a gene: 10. The CDR3 loop spans 16 amino acids. Germline V gives CDR1 SGHRS, CDR2 YFSETQ. The chain's CDR3 is CASSPLRGENTGELFF. The DNA for the CDR3 is TGCGCCAGCTCCCCCTTACGGGGGGAGAACACCGGGGAGCTGTTTTTT.